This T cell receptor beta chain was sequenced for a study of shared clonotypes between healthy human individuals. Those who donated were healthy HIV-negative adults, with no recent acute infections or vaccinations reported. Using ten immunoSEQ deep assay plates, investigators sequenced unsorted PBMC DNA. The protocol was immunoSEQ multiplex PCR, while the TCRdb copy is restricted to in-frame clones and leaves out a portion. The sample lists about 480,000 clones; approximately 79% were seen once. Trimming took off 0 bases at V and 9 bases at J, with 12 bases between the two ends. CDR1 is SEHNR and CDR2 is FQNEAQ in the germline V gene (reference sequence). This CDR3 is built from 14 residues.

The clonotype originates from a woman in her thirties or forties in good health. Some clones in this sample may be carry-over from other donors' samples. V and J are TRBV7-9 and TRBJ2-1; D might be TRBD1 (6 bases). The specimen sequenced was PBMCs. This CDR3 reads CASSLAAGAREQFF. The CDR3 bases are TGTGCCAGCAGCTTAGCGGCAGGGGCTCGTGAGCAGTTCTTC.